The source of this T cell receptor beta chain is a study of shared clonotypes between healthy human individuals. Turning to the study itself: Per donor, CD8 memory used one plate, CD8 naive used two, CD4 memory used three and CD4 naive used three.

Remarks on this clone: The target antigen is unknown.

Whole-study results and caveats: Represented genetic and exposure-history diversity was restricted by having few donors.

CDR1 and CDR2 (germline): SNHLY, FYNNEI. Trimming cost V 10 bases and J 10 bases, with 19 bases left between them. The CDR3 runs to 12 residues. Repertoires were generated with immunoSEQ multiplex PCR, while TCRdb's copy carries only in-frame clones and drops some. The sample includes around 700,000 clones, roughly 70% of them seen just once. The receptor's source is a woman younger than 45 in good health. V is TRBV2 and J is TRBJ1-2; D may be TRBD1 (5 bases). The material sequenced was memory CD4+ T cells sorted from blood. Subset: CD45RA-negative fraction. The CDR3 protein is CAIRQPLGFYTF. The DNA for the CDR3 is TGTGCCATCCGACAGCCCCTAGGGTTCTACACCTTC. Filled out from reference TRBV2 and TRBJ1-2, the complete variable domain reads EPEVTQTPSHQVTQMGQEVILRCVPISNHLYFYWYRQILGQKVEFLVSFYNNEISEKSEIFDDQFSVERPDGSNFTLKIRSTKLEDSAMYFCAIRQPLGFYTFGSGTRLTVV.